This TCR beta chain was found in a study of shared clonotypes between healthy human individuals. V lost 7 bases and J 3 bases, leaving 16 bases between the germline ends. CDR3 length: 15 amino acids. The V gene's germline CDR1 is MDHEN and CDR2 SYDVKM. The assay was run at deep level. TCRdb's table, derived via immunoSEQ multiplex PCR, lists solely in-frame clones and lacks some. The repertoire holds 730,000 or so clones, with 72% as singletons. This clone was found once. The sample consisted of memory CD4+ T cells sorted from blood. Subset denoted: CD45RA-negative fraction. The clonotype comes from a woman in her twenties or thirties in good health. The chain employs TRBV28 and TRBJ1-5, with D possibly TRBD1 on 6 matching bases. The CDR3 spells CASNTVQGFNQPQHF. The DNA of the CDR3 is TGTGCCAGCAACACCGTACAGGGATTCAATCAGCCCCAGCATTTT.